This passage covers 14 T cell receptor beta chains from one sample sequenced in a study of OX40 agonist ivuxolimab in advanced cancers. Sequencing was performed with immunoSEQ multiplex PCR; in TCRdb, only in-frame clones are kept and a portion is missing. The profile shows approximately 68,000 clones, roughly 80% of them singletons. Material: CD4+ or CD8+ T cells sorted from blood, obtained in a trial of the OX40 agonist ivuxolimab. These receptors all stem from an adult with an advanced solid tumor such as melanoma, head and neck, liver or kidney cancer.

The CDR3 is CASSPGQLSDTQYF. The CDR3 DNA reads TGTGCCAGCAGCCCGGGACAGCTCTCAGATACGCAGTATTTT. The chain is built from TRBV7-2 and TRBJ2-3; TRBD1 agrees at 7 bases. Trimming took 5 bases from V and 4 from J; bases not matched to a gene: 6. Germline CDR1 and CDR2: SGHTA and FQGNSA. The CDR3 extends over 14 amino acids.

The chain employs TRBV19 and TRBJ2-1; TRBD1 aligns across 8 bases. The CDR3 spans 18 residues. With 6 bases clipped from V and 1 base from J, the junction kept 14 bases outside the gene matches. The germline gives CDR1 LNHDA, CDR2 SQIVND (reference sequence). The CDR3 loop is CASRSIRPGQGSYNEQFF. The CDR3 DNA follows: TGTGCCAGTAGGAGTATTCGCCCCGGACAGGGATCCTACAATGAGCAGTTCTTC. The full variable domain, its missing parts supplied by reference TRBV19 and TRBJ2-1, is DGGITQSPKYLFRKEGQNVTLSCEQNLNHDAMYWYRQDPGQGLRLIYYSQIVNDFQKGDIAEGYSVSREKKESFPLTVTSAQKNPTAFYLCASRSIRPGQGSYNEQFFGPGTRLTVL.

V and J are TRBV2 and TRBJ1-1; D is possibly TRBD1 (5 bases). The CDR3 sequence is 14 residues long. CDR1 is SNHLY, CDR2 FYNNEI, per germline. Trimming removed 7 bases at V and 5 bases at J, with 17 bases between. The CDR3 loop reads CASMSAGRGTEAFF. As DNA, the CDR3 is TGTGCCAGCATGTCGGCGGGAAGGGGAACTGAAGCTTTCTTT.

This chain links TRBV4-1 with TRBJ1-1; D might be TRBD1 (6 bases). V lost 4 bases and J 5 bases, leaving 11 bases between the germline ends. The length of the CDR3 is 13 residues. Germline loops: CDR1 MGHRA, CDR2 YSYEKL. The CDR3: CASSRGASTEAFF. For the CDR3, the DNA is TGCGCCAGCAGCCGGGGGGCCTCTACTGAAGCTTTCTTT.

This clone occurred once. The chain is built from TRBV5-6 and TRBJ1-4; 7 positions agree with TRBD1. This CDR3 has 16 residues. The ends lost 0 bases at V and 7 bases at J; junction bases unmatched: 9. Germline V gene data show CDR1 as SGHDT and CDR2 as YYEEEE. CDR3 loop: CASSLARGGGGEKLFF. The CDR3 DNA reads as TGTGCCAGCAGCTTGGCCAGGGGGGGAGGAGGTGAAAAACTGTTTTTT.

The J gene is TRBJ1-5, the V gene TRBV5-1; perhaps TRBD1 as D (5 bases). V lost 4 bases, J lost 5 bases, and 13 bases lay in between. Germline-derived CDR1 and CDR2 are SGHRS and YFSETQ. This CDR3 is 14 amino acids long. CDR3 DNA sequence: TGCGCCAGCAGCGTAGCAGGGTCAGATCAGCCCCAGCATTTT. It encodes CASSVAGSDQPQHF.

This chain uses TRBV15 with TRBJ2-3, with D perhaps TRBD1 or TRBD2 (5 bases each). Trimming removed 1 base at V and 8 bases at J, with 13 bases between. The CDR3 is 14 residues long. The germline gives CDR1 LNHNV, CDR2 YYDKDF (reference sequence). CDR3 DNA sequence: TGTGCCACCAGCAGAGGGGGGACCCCCGGTACGCAGTATTTT. Its protein is CATSRGGTPGTQYF.

CDR3 DNA sequence: TGTGCCAGCAGCGTAGGCGTGACAGGGGGGGAAGAAAAACTGTTTTTT. Translated: CASSVGVTGGEEKLFF. The chain joins TRBV9 to TRBJ1-4; 9 bases agree with TRBD1. The trim removed 0 bases at V and 8 bases at J, leaving 8 bases unmatched. The CDR3 spans 16 residues. The germline V gene encodes CDR1 SGDLS and CDR2 YYNGEE.

This sequence joins TRBV28 and TRBJ2-7, with D maybe TRBD1 (5 bases). Per germline, CDR1 MDHEN and CDR2 SYDVKM. With 0 bases removed from V and 5 bases from J, the gap between germline ends came to 20 bases. This CDR3 contains 17 residues. CDR3 residues: CASSLWLLRQCRHEQYV. CDR3 nucleotide sequence: TGTGCCAGCAGTTTATGGTTGCTTCGACAGTGCAGGCACGAGCAGTACGTC.

This rearrangement joins TRBV5-1 to TRBJ2-7; the D is unclear. V shed 0 bases and J shed 2 bases, with 9 bases lying between them. The germline V gene has CDR1 SGHRS and CDR2 YFSETQ. This CDR3 spans 14 amino acids. The CDR3 region has the DNA TGCGCCAGCAGCTTGGAACCAGGAACCTACGAGCAGTACGTC. Its protein product is CASSLEPGTYEQYV.

The gene calls are TRBV6-6 and TRBJ1-2, with a weak D call TRBD1 (6 bases). Trimming shortened V by 6 bases and J by 4 bases, and 12 bases separated the two germline ends. The germline V gene encodes CDR1 MNHNY and CDR2 SVGAGI (reference sequence). The CDR3 is 13 amino acids. In nucleotides, the CDR3 is TGTGCCAGCAGGGGGGGCGCTAGCTATGGCTACACCTTC. Residues: CASRGGASYGYTF.

This clone was seen a single time. This chain links TRBV2 with TRBJ2-4; TRBD1 matches 8 bases. The length of the CDR3 is 13 residues. Per the germline V gene, CDR1 is SNHLY and CDR2 is FYNNEI. V was pared by 3 bases and J by 9 bases, with 4 bases of the junction left unmatched. The CDR3 here is CASSDQQGGIQYF. Here the CDR3 DNA reads TGTGCCAGCAGTGACCAACAGGGGGGCATTCAGTACTTC.

The chain has TRBV5-1 and TRBJ1-2; D call uncertain. The germline V and J ends were trimmed by 0 bases and 3 bases, with 9 bases remaining between them. This CDR3 contains 14 residues. CDR1 is SGHRS and CDR2 is YFSETQ in the germline V gene. CDR3 sequence: CASSLASVDYGYTF. For the CDR3, the DNA is TGCGCCAGCAGCTTGGCCTCCGTCGACTATGGCTACACCTTC.

V is TRBV5-6 and J is TRBJ2-5; maybe TRBD2 (6 bases). The CDR3 contains 15 residues. The V end lost 1 base, the J end lost 5 bases, and 15 bases lay between the germline ends. The germline gives CDR1 SGHDT, CDR2 YYEEEE. The CDR3 spells CASSLWRGSGETQYF. CDR3 in DNA: TGTGCCAGCAGCTTGTGGAGGGGATCCGGGGAGACCCAGTACTTC.